The 27 T cell receptor beta chains below come from one sample, sequenced in a study of blood T cell repertoires in COVID-19 (dated by TCRdb to 2018 to 2021). Library generation was performed with the immunoSEQ multiplex PCR assay. TCRdb retrieved this table from immuneACCESS and kept in-frame rearrangements only. Not all clones are present; in checked studies, unresolved V genes account for under half, and no reason is known for the remainder. Recorded for this sample are approximately 110,000 clones; roughly 88% of them occurred a single time. Around 8% of the sample rests with the top ten. Sequenced sample: peripheral blood. The receptor set was obtained from a woman of 80 years or more with active or convalescent COVID-19.

The chain links TRBV7-3 to TRBJ2-5; D gene unclear. V gave up 5 bases and J gave up 8 bases, with 12 bases separating them. This CDR3 region has 12 residues. Germline V gives CDR1 SGHTA, CDR2 FQGTGA. The DNA for the CDR3 is TGTGCCAGCAGCACGCCCCCGGGTACCCAGTACTTC. Its protein product is CASSTPPGTQYF.

The chain couples TRBV18 to TRBJ2-5; the D gene is possibly TRBD1 (6 bases). Germline CDR1 reads KGHSH; CDR2 reads LQKENI. V dropped 6 bases and J dropped 1 base, with 15 bases sitting between them. The CDR3 has 15 residues. The CDR3 is CASSDGQLFQETQYF. The CDR3 DNA reads as TGTGCCAGCTCGGATGGACAGCTATTCCAAGAGACCCAGTACTTC.

This chain connects TRBV6-1 to TRBJ2-7, with 8 bases fitting TRBD2. The CDR3 contains 14 residues. The trim removed 2 bases at V and 6 bases at J, leaving 6 bases unmatched. Germline CDR1 reads MNHNS; CDR2 reads SASEGT. The CDR3 coding sequence is TGTGCCAGCAGTGAAAATCGGGAGGGGAGCGAGCAGTACTTC. The encoded protein is CASSENREGSEQYF.

V and J are TRBV11-2 and TRBJ2-7, with TRBD1 matching 8 bases. Germline V CDR1 and CDR2: SGHAT, FQNNGV. The V and J ends lost 1 base and 11 bases, in that order; junction bases with no gene match: 4. This CDR3 comprises 12 residues. The CDR3 spells CASSLGVTGEYF. Written as DNA, the CDR3 is TGTGCCAGCAGCTTAGGGGTGACAGGGGAGTACTTC. Full variable domain (missing parts from reference TRBV11-2 and TRBJ2-7): EAGVAQSPRYKIIEKRQSVAFWCNPISGHATLYWYQQILGQGPKLLIQFQNNGVVDDSQLPKDRFSAERLKGVDSTLKIQPAKLEDSAVYLCASSLGVTGEYFGPGTRLTVT.

The chain joins TRBV28 to TRBJ2-1; 7 bases agree with TRBD2. The CDR3 consists of 15 residues. From germline, CDR1 is MDHEN and CDR2 SYDVKM. V lost 2 bases and J lost 2; bases outside the gene matches: 3. The CDR3 here is CASSLGGVTYNEQFF. The CDR3 bases are TGTGCCAGCAGTTTAGGGGGGGTCACCTACAATGAGCAGTTCTTC.

The V gene is TRBV7-9, the J gene TRBJ1-3; D perhaps matches TRBD1 (6 bases). There are 14 residues in the CDR3. Germline V gene lookup returns CDR1 SEHNR and CDR2 FQNEAQ (reference sequence). Trimming left V 5 bases short and J 4 bases short, with 12 bases between. In DNA form, the CDR3 reads TGTGCCAGCAGCCCGACAGGCGTAGGAAACACCATATATTTT. The encoded protein is CASSPTGVGNTIYF.

The chain has TRBV28 and TRBJ2-7; 9 nucleotides agree with TRBD2. The CDR3 is 12 residues long. Germline CDR1 and CDR2: MDHEN and SYDVKM. The V and J ends lost 11 bases and 7 bases, in that order; junction bases with no gene match: 9. The CDR3 region is CAGASGMREQYF. The CDR3 DNA follows: TGTGCCGGGGCTAGCGGGATGAGGGAGCAGTACTTC.

In nucleotides, the CDR3 is TGTGCCAGCCGGCTCTTAGCGGACCGGAATTCACCCCTCCACTTT. Protein product: CASRLLADRNSPLHF. The chain joins TRBV6-5 to TRBJ1-6; D ambiguous. This CDR3 is 15 amino acids long. Germline V CDR1 and CDR2: MNHEY, SVGAGI. Trimming took off 8 bases at V and 7 bases at J, with 18 bases between the two ends.

The chain has TRBV6-5 and TRBJ1-4; D possibly corresponds to TRBD1 (5 bases). V was pared by 7 bases and J by 3 bases, with 12 bases between. Germline assignment: CDR1 MNHEY and CDR2 SVGAGI. This CDR3 has 14 residues. The DNA of the CDR3 is TGTGCCAGCACCGCGGTAGGGGCTAATGAAAAACTGTTTTTT. This sequence encodes CASTAVGANEKLFF.

This chain connects TRBV5-1 to TRBJ2-5, with 8 bases aligning to TRBD1. The germline gives CDR1 SGHRS, CDR2 YFSETQ. With 5 bases clipped from V and 1 base from J, the junction kept 10 bases outside the gene matches. The CDR3 length is 16 residues. In DNA form, the CDR3 reads TGCGCCAGCAGAATTACGGGACAGGCGATCCAAGAGACCCAGTACTTC. Its protein product is CASRITGQAIQETQYF.

The chain uses TRBV7-9 and TRBJ1-4; 7 bases fit TRBD1. The germline V gene has CDR1 SEHNR and CDR2 FQNEAQ (reference sequence). J lost 8 bases, V lost 6 bases, and 6 bases had no gene match. This CDR3 region has 13 residues. CDR3 nucleotide sequence: TGTGCCAGCAGGCCGACAGGGCGGGAAAAACTGTTTTTT. Residues: CASRPTGREKLFF. Complete variable domain (other parts from reference TRBV7-9 and TRBJ1-4): DTGVSQNPRHKITKRGQNVTFRCDPISEHNRLYWYRQTLGQGPEFLTYFQNEAQLEKSRLLSDRFSAERPKGSFSTLEIQRTEQGDSAMYLCASRPTGREKLFFGSGTQLSVL.

The chain combines TRBV6-5 with TRBJ1-5; D is unresolved. V lost 4 bases and J 4 bases, leaving 8 bases between the germline ends. Germline CDR1 MNHEY, CDR2 SVGAGI. The CDR3 length is 13 residues. The DNA for the CDR3 is TGTGCCAGCAGTTCCTTTTTAAATCAGCCCCAGCATTTT. Its translation: CASSSFLNQPQHF.

V gene TRBV2 combines with J gene TRBJ2-7; 9 nucleotides align to TRBD2. Trimming took 4 bases from V and 13 from J; bases not matched to a gene: 8. This CDR3 comprises 12 residues. Germline V gene lookup returns CDR1 SNHLY and CDR2 FYNNEI. CDR3 DNA: TGTGCCAGCAGTGTCGGGCCTAGCGGGAAATACTTC. Amino acid sequence: CASSVGPSGKYF.

The chain joins TRBV7-6 to TRBJ1-4; no definite D call. Germline values: CDR1 SGHVS, CDR2 FNYEAQ. The CDR3 sequence is 14 residues long. The V end lost 6 bases, the J end lost 11 bases, and 19 bases lay between the germline ends. The CDR3 here is CASRKISREEKLFF. Written as DNA, the CDR3 is TGTGCCAGCAGGAAGATCTCAAGAGAGGAGAAACTGTTTTTT. Drawing the rest from reference TRBV7-6 and TRBJ1-4, the complete variable domain is GAGVSQSPRYKVTKRGQDVALRCDPISGHVSLYWYRQALGQGPEFLTYFNYEAQQDKSGLPNDRFSAERPEGSISTLTIQRTEQRDSAMYRCASRKISREEKLFFGSGTQLSVL.

The V call is TRBV7-9, the J call TRBJ2-1; D is ambiguous. This CDR3 is built from 11 residues. Germline V gene sequence: CDR1 SEHNR, CDR2 FQNEAQ (reference sequence). Trimming cost V 8 bases and J 4 bases, with 6 bases left between them. The CDR3, as DNA: TGTGCCAGCGGTAGATACAATGAGCAGTTCTTC. Translated, it gives CASGRYNEQFF.

The rearrangement uses TRBV19 and TRBJ2-3; D is ambiguous. The germline V gene has CDR1 LNHDA and CDR2 SQIVND (reference sequence). CDR3 length: 15 residues. V was clipped by 2 bases and J by 0 bases, with 9 bases between them. In nucleotides, the CDR3 is TGTGCCAGTAGTATAAGCGTTCTCAGCACAGATACGCAGTATTTT. This translates into CASSISVLSTDTQYF.

This clone was seen just once. The V call is TRBV5-1, the J call TRBJ2-3; 8 bases fit TRBD1. The V gene end was trimmed by 2 bases and the J gene end by 5 bases; junction bases not matched to a gene: 4. The CDR3 totals 14 residues. The germline gives CDR1 SGHRS, CDR2 YFSETQ. In DNA, the CDR3 is TGCGCCAGCAGCTTACAGGGGGTGGGAGATACGCAGTATTTT. Amino acid sequence: CASSLQGVGDTQYF.

The chain is built from TRBV27 and TRBJ2-7; TRBD2 matches at 9 bases. The CDR3 runs to 14 residues. Trimming took 5 bases from V and 7 from J; bases not matched to a gene: 9. Germline V gene data show CDR1 as MNHEY and CDR2 as SMNVEV (reference sequence). DNA for the CDR3: TGTGCCAGCAGTCCACTAGCGGGTTTGCGGGAGCAGTACTTC. This encodes CASSPLAGLREQYF.

J is TRBJ1-4 and V is TRBV9; D gene uncertain. Trimming took off 4 bases at V and 8 bases at J, with 12 bases between the two ends. CDR1 and CDR2 from the germline V gene are SGDLS and YYNGEE. This CDR3 is built from 13 residues. Here the CDR3 DNA reads TGTGCCAGCAGCCTGGAAGGAGGGGAAAAACTGTTTTTT. Amino acids: CASSLEGGEKLFF. Full variable domain (rest looked up from reference TRBV9 and TRBJ1-4): DSGVTQTPKHLITATGQRVTLRCSPRSGDLSVYWYQQSLDQGLQFLIQYYNGEERAKGNILERFSAQQFPDLHSELNLSSLELGDSALYFCASSLEGGEKLFFGSGTQLSVL.

J is TRBJ2-1 and V is TRBV13; D is ambiguous. This CDR3 comprises 15 residues. Per the germline V gene, CDR1 is PRHDT and CDR2 is FYEKMQ (reference sequence). The V and J ends lost 2 bases and 4 bases respectively, with 12 bases between them. CDR3 residues: CASSLQARRYNEQFF. The CDR3 DNA reads TGTGCCAGCAGCTTACAGGCCAGACGGTACAATGAGCAGTTCTTC.

V and J are TRBV18 and TRBJ2-5; 9 nucleotides align to TRBD2. Per the germline V gene, CDR1 is KGHSH and CDR2 is LQKENI. V lost 3 bases and J lost 4; bases outside the gene matches: 18. The CDR3 spans 19 residues. The CDR3 protein is CASSPMTPLLREGRETQYF. CDR3 coding DNA: TGTGCCAGCTCACCGATGACACCCCTTTTGCGGGAGGGCCGAGAGACCCAGTACTTC.

This clone appeared once. The chain joins TRBV14 to TRBJ2-3; tentatively, D is TRBD2 (6 bases). Germline V gene lookup returns CDR1 SGHDN and CDR2 FVKESK. The CDR3 is 15 residues long. Trimming cost V 1 base and J 3 bases, with 11 bases left between them. The CDR3 bases are TGTGCCAGCAGCCAAGCACGGGGAGGAACAGATACGCAGTATTTT. Protein product: CASSQARGGTDTQYF.

The rearrangement links TRBV7-9 to TRBJ1-2; no reliable D call. The germline CDR1 and CDR2 sequences are SEHNR and FQNEAQ (reference sequence). The V end lost 4 bases, the J end lost 0 bases, and 9 bases lay between the germline ends. The CDR3 is 14 residues long. CDR3 sequence: CASSWRGANYGYTF. CDR3 nucleotides: TGTGCCAGCAGCTGGCGGGGTGCTAACTATGGCTACACCTTC.

The V and J genes are TRBV28 and TRBJ2-1; 7 bases line up with TRBD2. The CDR3 has 14 amino acids. Germline trimming cut 7 bases from V and 6 bases from J; bases unmatched to any gene: 9. Germline V gene lookup returns CDR1 MDHEN and CDR2 SYDVKM. The CDR3 here is CASIQRGGGNEQFF. The CDR3 nucleotides read TGTGCCAGCATCCAAAGGGGCGGGGGCAATGAGCAGTTCTTC.

The genes are TRBV6-5 and TRBJ2-5, with D possibly being TRBD1 (6 bases). This CDR3 spans 12 amino acids. The germline gives CDR1 MNHEY, CDR2 SVGAGI. V was cut by 5 bases and J by 7 bases, with 11 bases left in between. The CDR3 region has the DNA TGTGCCAGCAGTCGGGACACCGGGACCCAGTACTTC. Its protein product is CASSRDTGTQYF.

As DNA, the CDR3 is TGTGCCAGCAGGGCGGGACTAGCGGGAGACAATGAGCAGTTCTTC. Translated, it gives CASRAGLAGDNEQFF. J is TRBJ2-1 and V is TRBV6-6; 14 bases fit TRBD2. This CDR3 spans 15 amino acids. The ends lost 6 bases at V and 5 bases at J; junction bases unmatched: 3. Germline V gene data show CDR1 as MNHNY and CDR2 as SVGAGI (reference sequence).

The V and J genes are TRBV6-5 and TRBJ1-2; D may be TRBD1 (5 bases). Germline assignment: CDR1 MNHEY and CDR2 SVGAGI. Between the trimmed V and J ends, which lost 8 bases and 6 bases, there was a span of 16 bases. The CDR3 covers 13 residues. Written as DNA, the CDR3 is TGTGCCAGCGGGGTAGCAGGGAGGGATGGCTACACCTTC. Its translation: CASGVAGRDGYTF.